This T cell receptor beta chain was observed in a study of shared clonotypes between healthy human individuals. Study-level points and caveats: Non-shared clonotypes showed lower generation probabilities than clonotypes common to all four donors.

Clones were sequenced by immunoSEQ multiplex PCR, and TCRdb holds only the in-frame ones, with some missing. The data contain approximately 2,200,000 clones, roughly 91% of them singletons. Trimming shortened V by 11 bases and J by 1 base, and 16 bases separated the two germline ends. The CDR3 is made up of 14 amino acids. The germline gives CDR1 MNHEY, CDR2 SVGAGI. CD8 cells classed as naive were CD45RO-negative and positively selected for CCR7, excluding terminally differentiated effector memory CD45RA+ cells. This clone was observed a single time. The antigen is unknown. This sequence originates from a man between 18 and 29 years old in good health. Some clones in this sample may be carry-over from other donors' samples. The sequenced material came from naive CD8+ T cells from PBMCs. The V call is TRBV6-5, the J call TRBJ2-3; a weak D match, TRBD2 (6 bases). The CDR3 here is CAWVASARTDTQYF. CDR3 bases: TGTGCCTGGGTGGCTAGCGCACGCACAGATACGCAGTATTTT.